Following are 25 T cell receptor beta chains from one sample sequenced in a study of CD4 T cells in relation to SARS-CoV-2 and coronaviruses. Assay: immunoSEQ multiplex PCR; the TCRdb copy retains only in-frame clones and omits some. The sample contains 18,000 or so clones, about 78% of which appear only once. Before the COVID-19 pandemic, during about 2010-2018, CD4+ T cells were taken from unexposed donors. Isolation of CD4+ T cells took place after about 9 days in culture. Their antigens are not known. The source material was CD4+ T cells from PBMCs, cultured in vitro. Source of these receptors: a human donor in good health.

This clone was seen only once. The rearrangement joins TRBV7-8 to TRBJ2-3; D is undetermined. The CDR3 covers 12 residues. Germline assignment: CDR1 SGHVS and CDR2 FQNEAQ. Trimming stripped 5 bases from V and 2 bases from J, with 5 bases between. The CDR3 loop reads CASSQTTDTQYF. The CDR3, as DNA: TGTGCCAGCAGCCAGACCACAGATACGCAGTATTTT.

This chain uses TRBV7-6 with TRBJ2-7; 12 nucleotides align to TRBD2. This CDR3 contains 16 residues. Germline values: CDR1 SGHVS, CDR2 FNYEAQ. V gave up 5 bases and J gave up 4 bases; unmatched junction bases: 9. CDR3 sequence reads: CASSPSGRERNYEQYF. CDR3 sequence (DNA): TGTGCCAGCAGCCCTAGCGGGAGGGAAAGGAATTACGAGCAGTACTTC.

V is TRBV5-1 and J is TRBJ2-2; TRBD2 matches at 11 bases. Trimming cost V 5 bases and J 3 bases; bases outside gene matches: 6. Germline assignment: CDR1 SGHRS and CDR2 YFSETQ. The CDR3 is 16 residues long. CDR3 sequence: CASRPPGLADTGELFF. The CDR3 nucleotides are TGCGCCAGCAGACCCCCGGGACTAGCGGACACCGGGGAGCTGTTTTTT.

V and J are TRBV24-1 and TRBJ1-4; D is ambiguous. V was clipped by 5 bases and J by 6 bases, with 12 bases between them. CDR3 size: 14 residues. Germline V gene data show CDR1 as KGHDR and CDR2 as SFDVKD. CDR3 loop: CATSAAGEDEKLFF. In DNA form, the CDR3 reads TGTGCCACCAGTGCCGCGGGCGAGGATGAAAAACTGTTTTTT.

Only one count was recorded for this clone. The rearrangement joins TRBV6-5 to TRBJ1-4, with 10 bases that match TRBD1. J gave up 7 bases and V 5 bases, and 7 bases lay outside the gene matches. Germline V gene data show CDR1 as MNHEY and CDR2 as SVGAGI. This CDR3 comprises 15 residues. The CDR3 coding sequence is TGTGCCAGCAGTAGAGACAGGGGGCTCGGTGAAAAACTGTTTTTT. As protein: CASSRDRGLGEKLFF.

This clone was counted between two and nine times. The rearrangement joins TRBV11-1 to TRBJ2-4; possibly TRBD1 for D (6 bases). Germline V gene data show CDR1 as SGHAT and CDR2 as FQDESV (reference sequence). This CDR3 contains 14 residues. The germline V and J ends were trimmed by 5 bases and 3 bases, with 11 bases remaining between them. CDR3 in amino acids: CASSHRDDKNIQYF. The CDR3 region has the DNA TGTGCCAGCAGCCACAGGGATGACAAAAACATTCAGTACTTC.

V and J are TRBV6-1 and TRBJ1-1, with D perhaps matching TRBD1 (6 bases). CDR3 size: 14 residues. Per the germline V gene, CDR1 is MNHNS and CDR2 is SASEGT. V shed 2 bases and J shed 4 bases, with 11 bases lying between them. This chain's CDR3 is CASSELPDSTEAFF. Here the CDR3 DNA reads TGTGCCAGCAGTGAACTCCCGGACAGCACTGAAGCTTTCTTT.

The chain is built from TRBV12-5 and TRBJ2-1; TRBD2 matches at 13 bases. Germline lookup yields CDR1 LGHNT and CDR2 FRNRAP. The CDR3 has 15 amino acids. V was clipped by 5 bases and J by 14 bases; unmatched bases: 12. CDR3 sequence reads: CASGPGGLAGLVKFF. As DNA, the CDR3 is TGTGCTAGTGGTCCGGGGGGACTAGCGGGGCTCGTCAAGTTCTTC.

The gene calls are TRBV28 and TRBJ1-2; 9 bases are shared with TRBD1. V lost 2 bases to trimming and J lost 1 base; unmatched junction nucleotides: 2. The CDR3 runs 15 residues. Germline V lookup: CDR1 MDHEN, CDR2 SYDVKM. The CDR3, as DNA: TGTGCCAGCAGTTTAAGGGACAGGGATAACTATGGCTACACCTTC. This translates into CASSLRDRDNYGYTF.

The CDR3 DNA sequence: TGTGCCAGCAGCCAAACAGGGAAACAGCCCCAGCATTTT. Its translation: CASSQTGKQPQHF. V gene TRBV14 combines with J gene TRBJ1-5; D may be TRBD1 (6 bases). The germline CDR1 and CDR2 sequences are SGHDN and FVKESK. This CDR3 contains 13 residues. V lost 2 bases and J lost 7, with 9 bases in between.

The chain employs TRBV27 and TRBJ2-2; 10 bases are shared with TRBD1. This CDR3 is 14 amino acids long. Trimming took 7 bases from V and 5 from J; bases not matched to a gene: 4. Germline V CDR1 and CDR2: MNHEY, SMNVEV (reference sequence). CDR3 protein: CASTPGQGTGELFF. The CDR3 DNA reads TGTGCCAGCACTCCGGGACAGGGGACCGGGGAGCTGTTTTTT.

The chain couples TRBV7-9 to TRBJ1-6; D is uncertain. The CDR3 covers 14 residues. V lost 2 bases to trimming and J lost 8 bases, with 10 bases between them. From germline, CDR1 is SEHNR and CDR2 FQNEAQ (reference sequence). In nucleotides, the CDR3 is TGTGCCAGCAGCTTAAGCGGTTCTGATTCACCCCTCCACTTT. The encoded protein is CASSLSGSDSPLHF.

The DNA of the CDR3 is TGTGCCAGCTCACCACGAGTGGGAGGGCCTCTTGAGACCCAGTACTTC. This translates into CASSPRVGGPLETQYF. The chain joins TRBV18 to TRBJ2-5; 7 bases align to TRBD2. Germline-derived CDR1 and CDR2 are KGHSH and LQKENI. This CDR3 has 16 amino acids. Trimming cost V 1 base and J 5 bases; bases outside gene matches: 10.

The V call is TRBV11-2, the J call TRBJ2-7; D is ambiguous. The CDR3 sequence is 17 residues long. V was pared by 3 bases and J by 1 base, with 19 bases between. Germline CDR1 and CDR2: SGHAT and FQNNGV. In nucleotides, the CDR3 is TGTGCCAGCAGCTTCATATCCCGGACCACTACTTCCTACGAGCAGTACTTC. It specifies CASSFISRTTTSYEQYF. Together with reference TRBV11-2 and TRBJ2-7, the CDR3 gives the full variable domain: EAGVAQSPRYKIIEKRQSVAFWCNPISGHATLYWYQQILGQGPKLLIQFQNNGVVDDSQLPKDRFSAERLKGVDSTLKIQPAKLEDSAVYLCASSFISRTTTSYEQYFGPGTRLTVT.

The V gene is TRBV15, the J gene TRBJ1-4, with a weak D call TRBD1 (6 bases). Trimming pared 7 bases from V and 0 bases from J, leaving 12 bases between. Germline V gene sequence: CDR1 LNHNV, CDR2 YYDKDF (reference sequence). The CDR3 sequence is 15 residues long. CDR3 in DNA: TGTGCCACCACTCAACAGGGATCAACTAATGAAAAACTGTTTTTT. This codes for CATTQQGSTNEKLFF. Supplemented by reference TRBV15 and TRBJ1-4, the full variable domain reads DAMVIQNPRYQVTQFGKPVTLSCSQTLNHNVMYWYQQKSSQAPKLLFHYYDKDFNNEADTPDNFQSRRPNTSFCFLDIRSPGLGDTAMYLCATTQQGSTNEKLFFGSGTQLSVL.

This clone showed up just once. The chain is built from TRBV6-6 and TRBJ2-7; 8 positions match TRBD1. Trimming cost V 4 bases and J 2 bases; bases outside gene matches: 4. Per germline, CDR1 MNHNY and CDR2 SVGAGI (reference sequence). CDR3 size: 14 residues. DNA for the CDR3: TGTGCCAGCAGTTCAGACAGGGGCCCCTACGAGCAGTACTTC. As protein: CASSSDRGPYEQYF.

The rearrangement links TRBV5-1 to TRBJ1-5; no firm D call. This CDR3 comprises 15 residues. Germline assignment: CDR1 SGHRS and CDR2 YFSETQ. The germline V and J ends were trimmed by 0 bases and 7 bases, with 14 bases remaining between them. The CDR3 sequence: CASSLEPKGGQPQHF. CDR3 coding DNA: TGCGCCAGCAGCTTGGAGCCAAAGGGAGGGCAGCCCCAGCATTTT.

The chain employs TRBV18 and TRBJ2-7; D possibly corresponds to TRBD2 (5 bases). The CDR3 runs to 15 residues. Trimming stripped 3 bases from V and 0 bases from J, with 12 bases between. Germline assignment: CDR1 KGHSH and CDR2 LQKENI. The CDR3 DNA reads TGTGCCAGCTCACCCCTAGCTGATCCCTCCTACGAGCAGTACTTC. It encodes CASSPLADPSYEQYF.

The chain employs TRBV5-4 and TRBJ1-1; D unresolved. Germline V gives CDR1 SGHNT, CDR2 YYREEE (reference sequence). V was shortened by 4 bases and J by 6 bases, with 16 bases between the two germline ends. CDR3 length: 14 residues. Written as DNA, the CDR3 is TGTGCCAGCAGCCGTAATCCACTGCGAGCTGAAGCTTTCTTT. Translating it yields CASSRNPLRAEAFF.

The gene calls are TRBV5-1 and TRBJ2-7; D call uncertain. V lost 1 base, J lost 4 bases, and 12 bases lay in between. Germline V gene sequence: CDR1 SGHRS, CDR2 YFSETQ. This CDR3 comprises 14 residues. CDR3 in amino acids: CASSLSPVTYEQYF. CDR3 sequence (DNA): TGCGCCAGCAGCTTGTCTCCAGTCACTTACGAGCAGTACTTC.

This chain joins TRBV9 and TRBJ2-3; 7 nucleotides line up with TRBD2. With V trimmed by 0 bases and J by 2 bases, 6 bases remained unmatched. The CDR3 runs to 16 residues. Germline-derived CDR1 and CDR2 are SGDLS and YYNGEE. CDR3 sequence reads: CASSVGASGDTDTQYF. The CDR3 coding sequence is TGTGCCAGCAGCGTAGGAGCGAGCGGGGACACAGATACGCAGTATTTT. The entire variable domain, with the rest obtained from reference TRBV9 and TRBJ2-3, is as follows: DSGVTQTPKHLITATGQRVTLRCSPRSGDLSVYWYQQSLDQGLQFLIQYYNGEERAKGNILERFSAQQFPDLHSELNLSSLELGDSALYFCASSVGASGDTDTQYFGPGTRLTVL.

V gene TRBV5-1 combines with J gene TRBJ1-2; D is ambiguous. The CDR3 runs 16 residues. Germline values: CDR1 SGHRS, CDR2 YFSETQ. Between the trimmed V and J ends, which lost 4 bases and 7 bases, there was a span of 23 bases. CDR3 in amino acids: CASSRTTGPSFGGYTF. In nucleotides, the CDR3 is TGCGCCAGCAGCCGAACCACCGGACCGTCTTTTGGTGGCTACACCTTC.

This clone was recorded a few times. The V and J genes are TRBV5-5 and TRBJ2-1; 13 positions match TRBD2. The V segment lost 4 bases and the J segment 6 bases; nucleotides outside the gene matches: 4. The CDR3 is 15 residues long. Germline CDR1 reads SGHKS; CDR2 reads YYEKEE (reference sequence). As DNA, the CDR3 is TGTGCCAGCAGCCCACTAGCGGGAGGGTTCAATGAGCAGTTCTTC. This codes for CASSPLAGGFNEQFF.

The genes are TRBV5-1 and TRBJ2-5, with 11 bases lining up with TRBD2. V gave up 4 bases and J gave up 3 bases; unmatched junction bases: 5. Germline-derived CDR1 and CDR2 are SGHRS and YFSETQ. CDR3 length: 15 amino acids. The CDR3 here is CASSLSGRAEETQYF. In nucleotides, the CDR3 is TGCGCCAGCAGCCTTAGCGGGAGGGCCGAAGAGACCCAGTACTTC.

This clone was recorded once. The chain employs TRBV18 and TRBJ1-4; maybe TRBD1 (6 bases). There are 17 residues in the CDR3. Germline CDR1 and CDR2: KGHSH and LQKENI. V was pared by 6 bases and J by 5 bases, with 22 bases between. CDR3 sequence: CASSRRGTQSGNEKLFF. CDR3 bases: TGTGCCAGCTCGAGAAGGGGGACGCAGTCAGGAAATGAAAAACTGTTTTTT.